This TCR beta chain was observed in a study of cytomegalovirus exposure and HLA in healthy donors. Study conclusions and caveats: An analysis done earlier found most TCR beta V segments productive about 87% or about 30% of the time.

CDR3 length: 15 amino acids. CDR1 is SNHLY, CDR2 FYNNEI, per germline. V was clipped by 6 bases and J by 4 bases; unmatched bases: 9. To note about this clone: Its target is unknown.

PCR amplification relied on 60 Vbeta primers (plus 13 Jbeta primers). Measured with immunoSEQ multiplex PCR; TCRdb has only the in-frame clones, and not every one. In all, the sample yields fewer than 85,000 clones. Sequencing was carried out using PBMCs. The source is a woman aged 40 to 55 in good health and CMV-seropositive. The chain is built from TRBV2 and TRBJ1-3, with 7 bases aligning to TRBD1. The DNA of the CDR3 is TGTGCCAGCAGGGGACAGAGGGTTTTAGGAAACACCATATATTTT. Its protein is CASRGQRVLGNTIYF.